A single sample gave rise to the 20 T cell receptor beta chains below, sequenced in a study of blood T cell repertoires in COVID-19 (TCRdb year 2020). Library method: the immunoSEQ multiplex PCR assay. TCRdb stores this immuneACCESS table with in-frame sequences only. Part of the clones is absent; in the studies checked, under half of the shortfall reflects unresolved V genes, and no reason is known for the rest. This sample lists fewer than 350,000 clones; 88% were detected once. Of the sample, 9.4% falls within the top ten clones. The specimen sequenced was peripheral blood. These receptors were obtained from a man between 18 and 35 years old with active or convalescent COVID-19.

V gene TRBV14 combines with J gene TRBJ1-2, with D uncertain. V lost 4 bases and J 5 bases, leaving 20 bases between the germline ends. The germline gives CDR1 SGHDN, CDR2 FVKESK. The CDR3 contains 16 residues. The CDR3: CASSRPGNWGEYGYTF. CDR3 DNA: TGTGCCAGCAGCCGCCCCGGGAATTGGGGAGAATATGGCTACACCTTC. Filled out from reference TRBV14 and TRBJ1-2, the complete variable domain reads EAGVTQFPSHSVIEKGQTVTLRCDPISGHDNLYWYRRVMGKEIKFLLHFVKESKQDESGMPNNRFLAERTGGTYSTLKVQPAELEDSGVYFCASSRPGNWGEYGYTFGSGTRLTVV.

This sequence joins TRBV12-3 or TRBV12-4 and TRBJ2-3, with TRBD1 matching 9 bases. The CDR3 has 13 amino acids. V lost 6 bases to trimming and J lost 3 bases; unmatched junction nucleotides: 1. This CDR3 is CASSDRGTDTQYF. The DNA of the CDR3 is TGTGCCAGCAGCGACAGGGGGACAGATACGCAGTATTTT.

J is TRBJ2-3 and V is TRBV2; the match to TRBD2 covers 7 bases. In germline, CDR1 is SNHLY, CDR2 FYNNEI. CDR3 length equals 15 residues. The J segment lost 3 bases and the V segment lost 5 bases, leaving 8 bases of the junction unmatched. The CDR3 DNA follows: TGTGCCAGCAGTACAATCGGGACTACTACAGATACGCAGTATTTT. Translating gives CASSTIGTTTDTQYF. Supplemented by reference TRBV2 and TRBJ2-3, the full variable domain reads EPEVTQTPSHQVTQMGQEVILRCVPISNHLYFYWYRQILGQKVEFLVSFYNNEISEKSEIFDDQFSVERPDGSNFTLKIRSTKLEDSAMYFCASSTIGTTTDTQYFGPGTRLTVL.

The chain employs TRBV9 and TRBJ1-2; D is undetermined. This CDR3 region has 13 residues. In germline, CDR1 is SGDLS, CDR2 YYNGEE. Trimming removed 4 bases at V and 4 bases at J, with 11 bases between. For the CDR3, the DNA is TGTGCCAGCAGCCTCGGCGGAACCTATGGCTACACCTTC. Translated: CASSLGGTYGYTF.

This chain connects TRBV7-8 to TRBJ2-7, with D maybe TRBD1 (5 bases). Germline V gives CDR1 SGHVS, CDR2 FQNEAQ. CDR3 length: 13 residues. Trimming stripped 0 bases from V and 2 bases from J, with 5 bases between. CDR3 protein: CASSLARAYEQYF. CDR3 coding DNA: TGTGCCAGCAGCTTAGCCAGGGCCTACGAGCAGTACTTC.

The CDR3 protein is CASSPDTNNEKLFF. The CDR3 coding sequence is TGCGCCAGCAGCCCGGACACAAATAATGAAAAACTGTTTTTT. This rearrangement joins TRBV5-1 to TRBJ1-4, with D maybe TRBD1 (5 bases). CDR1 is SGHRS, CDR2 YFSETQ, per germline. The CDR3 contains 14 residues. The ends were cut back, 4 bases at V and 4 bases at J, with 11 bases in the middle.

The chain recombines TRBV6-2 or TRBV6-3 with TRBJ2-6; weak D call: TRBD1 (5 bases). The CDR3 is 19 residues long. Germline V gene lookup returns CDR1 MNHEY and CDR2 SVGEGT. The germline V and J ends were trimmed by 2 bases and 0 bases, with 17 bases remaining between them. CDR3 bases: TGTGCCAGCAGTTACCTCTTCGTCAGGGTATTCTCTGGGGCCAACGTCCTGACTTTC. Its protein is CASSYLFVRVFSGANVLTF.

With respect to this clone: The identical CDR3 is also encoded by other nucleotide sequences in the sample. The rearrangement uses TRBV9 and TRBJ2-7, with a tentative D call TRBD2 (6 bases). Deletions cut 0 bases from V and 6 bases from J, with 7 bases between. The CDR3 sequence is 12 residues long. CDR1 is SGDLS, CDR2 YYNGEE, per germline. DNA of the CDR3: TGTGCCAGCAGCGTAGTGGGGGGCGAGCAGTACTTC. Its protein product is CASSVVGGEQYF.

The rearrangement joins TRBV3-1 (or the pseudogene TRBV3-2) to TRBJ1-5; the match to TRBD1 covers 8 bases. The V gene end was trimmed by 2 bases and the J gene end by 0 bases; junction bases not matched to a gene: 3. This CDR3 has 16 amino acids. Germline-derived CDR1 and CDR2 are LGHDT and YNNKEL (reference sequence). CDR3 nucleotides: TGTGCCAGCAGCCAAACTGGGACAGGTAGCAATCAGCCCCAGCATTTT. Residues: CASSQTGTGSNQPQHF.

The chain joins TRBV5-6 to TRBJ1-5, with TRBD1 matching 9 bases. Germline V gene data show CDR1 as SGHDT and CDR2 as YYEEEE. With 4 bases clipped from V and 8 bases from J, the junction kept 7 bases outside the gene matches. The CDR3 contains 14 residues. The CDR3 reads CASSTYGTGKPQHF. CDR3 nucleotide sequence: TGTGCCAGCAGCACCTACGGGACAGGGAAGCCCCAGCATTTT. The full variable domain, its missing parts supplied by reference TRBV5-6 and TRBJ1-5, is DAGVTQSPTHLIKTRGQQVTLRCSPKSGHDTVSWYQQALGQGPQFIFQYYEEEERQRGNFPDRFSGHQFPNYSSELNVNALLLGDSALYLCASSTYGTGKPQHFGDGTRLSIL.

This clone was seen more than once but under ten times. The chain employs TRBV6-1 and TRBJ1-1; perhaps TRBD1 as D (6 bases). Trimming stripped 1 base from V and 4 bases from J, with 13 bases between. Germline V CDR1 and CDR2: MNHNS, SASEGT. CDR3 length: 15 amino acids. The CDR3: CASSEDEGGGTEAFF. The CDR3 region has the DNA TGTGCCAGCAGTGAAGATGAAGGGGGGGGCACTGAAGCTTTCTTT.

The V and J genes are TRBV6-1 and TRBJ1-5, with 10 bases identical to TRBD1. The germline V gene encodes CDR1 MNHNS and CDR2 SASEGT. Trimming removed 1 base from V and 7 bases from J; junction bases left unmatched: 10. This CDR3 has 17 amino acids. This chain's CDR3 is CASSEGRPGQGRQPQHF. The CDR3 DNA is TGTGCCAGCAGTGAAGGTCGGCCGGGACAGGGGCGCCAGCCCCAGCATTTT.

The genes are TRBV20-1 and TRBJ1-6; no reliable D call. Germline CDR1 is DFQATT and CDR2 is SNEGSKA (reference sequence). CDR3 size: 14 residues. Trimming shortened V by 3 bases and J by 2 bases, and 8 bases separated the two germline ends. CDR3 coding DNA: TGCAGTGCTAGTTCGGAGACCTATAATTCACCCCTCCACTTT. Translation: CSASSETYNSPLHF.

The count of this clone is one. This chain connects TRBV11-2 to TRBJ2-1, with D perhaps matching TRBD1 (5 bases). This CDR3 is 14 amino acids long. Trimming removed 5 bases from V and 0 bases from J, with 8 bases in between. Germline V CDR1 and CDR2: SGHAT, FQNNGV. CDR3 loop: CASSTGSSYNEQFF. CDR3 bases: TGTGCCAGCAGCACAGGAAGCTCCTACAATGAGCAGTTCTTC.

This chain connects TRBV12-3 or TRBV12-4 to TRBJ1-1, with a possible D match to TRBD1 (6 bases). The CDR3 sequence is 13 residues long. The V end lost 5 bases, the J end lost 6 bases, and 13 bases lay between the germline ends. The CDR3 loop is CASSANRVSEAFF. As DNA, the CDR3 is TGTGCCAGCAGTGCGAACAGGGTTTCTGAAGCTTTCTTT.

The V gene is TRBV10-3, the J gene TRBJ2-2; tentatively, D is TRBD2 (6 bases). Germline-derived CDR1 and CDR2 are ENHRY and SYGVKD. The CDR3 runs 16 residues. V was clipped by 0 bases and J by 2 bases, with 10 bases between them. The CDR3: CAISESIGGNTGELFF. For the CDR3, the DNA is TGTGCCATCAGTGAGTCTATCGGGGGTAACACCGGGGAGCTGTTTTTT.

This chain uses TRBV25-1 with TRBJ1-2; D remains ambiguous. This CDR3 is built from 15 residues. The germline V gene has CDR1 MGHDK and CDR2 SYGVNS. V was clipped by 1 base and J by 6 bases, with 15 bases between them. CDR3 in amino acids: CASSELLAKRDGYTF. The CDR3 DNA reads TGTGCCAGCAGTGAATTACTGGCCAAACGGGATGGCTACACCTTC.

V usage is TRBV3-1 (or the pseudogene TRBV3-2) and J usage is TRBJ1-4, with D perhaps matching TRBD1 (5 bases). From germline, CDR1 is LGHDT and CDR2 YNNKEL (reference sequence). V was shortened by 3 bases and J by 7 bases, with 12 bases between the two germline ends. This CDR3 contains 14 residues. CDR3 residues: CASSHRTTGEKLFF. CDR3 nucleotides: TGTGCCAGCAGCCACCGGACCACAGGTGAAAAACTGTTTTTT.

The chain employs TRBV19 and TRBJ2-1; TRBD1 agrees at 9 bases. J was trimmed by 3 bases and V by 6 bases; bases with no gene match: 6. The CDR3 consists of 15 residues. Germline V lookup: CDR1 LNHDA, CDR2 SQIVND (reference sequence). CDR3 sequence reads: CASRHRDRDYNEQFF. The CDR3 nucleotides are TGTGCCAGTAGACACCGGGACAGGGACTACAATGAGCAGTTCTTC.

The chain links TRBV3-1 (or the pseudogene TRBV3-2) to TRBJ2-2; 11 bases line up with TRBD1. Germline trimming cut 5 bases from V and 4 bases from J; bases unmatched to any gene: 6. The CDR3 length is 16 residues. Germline assignment: CDR1 LGHDT and CDR2 YNNKEL (reference sequence). This CDR3 is CASSVGQGAATGELFF. CDR3 DNA sequence: TGTGCCAGCAGCGTAGGACAGGGGGCTGCCACCGGGGAGCTGTTTTTT.